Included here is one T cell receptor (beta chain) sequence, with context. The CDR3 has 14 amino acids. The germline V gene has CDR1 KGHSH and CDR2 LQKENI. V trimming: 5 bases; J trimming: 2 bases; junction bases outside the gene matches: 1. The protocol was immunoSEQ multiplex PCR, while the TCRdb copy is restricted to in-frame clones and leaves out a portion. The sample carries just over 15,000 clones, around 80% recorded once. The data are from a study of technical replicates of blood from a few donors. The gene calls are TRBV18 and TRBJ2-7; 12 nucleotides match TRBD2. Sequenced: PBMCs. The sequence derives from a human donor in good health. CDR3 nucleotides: TGTGCCAGCTCAGCTAGCGGGGGGGCCTACGAGCAGTACTTC. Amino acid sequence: CASSASGGAYEQYF.